These 25 T cell receptor beta chains were all obtained from the same sample, sequenced in a study of beta chain features in type 1 diabetes. Every isolated RNA sample was fully reverse transcribed, so sequencing captured expressed TCRB transcripts. Data came from immunoSEQ multiplex PCR; TCRdb stores just in-frame clones and leaves some out. Of roughly 350,000 clones in the sample, 8% to 13% were seen once. The sample was naive CD4+ T cells from blood. Receptors originate from a woman in her thirties in good health.

The gene calls are TRBV21-1 and TRBJ2-7; the DNA was not compared with TRBD1, the D call given in the table. TRBV21-1 is termed a pseudogene. CDR3 size: 13 residues. Here the CDR3 reads CASSSLDTYEQYF. As DNA, the CDR3 is TGTGCCAGCAGCAGCTTGGACACCTACGAGCAGTACTTC.

This clone was seen a few times. The chain employs TRBV4-2 and TRBJ2-2; weak D call: TRBD1 (6 bases). The CDR3 extends over 17 amino acids. Germline V gene sequence: CDR1 LGHNA, CDR2 YNFKEQ. The germline V and J ends were trimmed by 1 base and 4 bases, with 16 bases remaining between them. The CDR3 nucleotides read TGTGCCAGCAGCCAAGTCGGACAGAGTGGTAGCACCGGGGAGCTGTTTTTT. This encodes CASSQVGQSGSTGELFF.

V and J are TRBV9 and TRBJ2-1; TRBD1 is a possible D gene (5 bases). V was trimmed by 0 bases and J by 6 bases, leaving 16 bases between them. The V gene's germline CDR1 is SGDLS and CDR2 YYNGEE. The length of the CDR3 is 16 residues. This CDR3 reads CASSVEGWTSPNEQFF. DNA for the CDR3: TGTGCCAGCAGCGTAGAAGGCTGGACATCTCCCAATGAGCAGTTCTTC.

J is TRBJ2-7 and V is TRBV30; TRBD1 might be the D (5 bases). The V end lost 4 bases, the J end lost 0 bases, and 7 bases lay between the germline ends. The germline gives CDR1 GTSNPN, CDR2 SVGIG (reference sequence). CDR3 length equals 12 residues. The CDR3 nucleotides read TGTGCCTGGACCAGGGCCTCCTACGAGCAGTACTTC. Translated, it gives CAWTRASYEQYF.

In nucleotides, the CDR3 is TGTGCCACCAAAACCATGGGTAGCGGGGACCCCTACGGGACCCAGTACTTC. This encodes CATKTMGSGDPYGTQYF. V is TRBV27 and J is TRBJ2-5, with 8 bases that match TRBD2. This CDR3 has 17 residues. The V and J ends lost 10 bases and 7 bases, in that order; junction bases with no gene match: 23. From germline, CDR1 is MNHEY and CDR2 SMNVEV (reference sequence).

The chain links TRBV7-9 to TRBJ2-3; 7 bases agree with TRBD2. The CDR3 extends over 16 amino acids. Germline V gives CDR1 SEHNR, CDR2 FQNEAQ (reference sequence). Trimming cost V 6 bases and J 1 base; bases outside gene matches: 10. For the CDR3, the DNA is TGTGCCAGCAGGTCTTCGGGAGGAGCAGGCACAGATACGCAGTATTTT. It codes for CASRSSGGAGTDTQYF.

The CDR3 loop is CASSASGTGSYEQYF. CDR3 DNA: TGTGCCAGCAGCGCCTCCGGGACAGGGTCCTACGAGCAGTACTTC. V is TRBV7-9 and J is TRBJ2-7; TRBD1 agrees at 9 bases. Germline V CDR1 and CDR2: SEHNR, FQNEAQ (reference sequence). CDR3 length equals 15 residues. V trimming: 5 bases; J trimming: 1 base; junction bases outside the gene matches: 6.

The rearrangement links TRBV28 to TRBJ2-1; 8 positions agree with TRBD1. V was clipped by 4 bases and J by 6 bases; unmatched bases: 5. The germline gives CDR1 MDHEN, CDR2 SYDVKM. The CDR3 contains 14 residues. CDR3 in DNA: TGTGCCAGCAGTTCGGCAGGGGGCCGCAATGAGCAGTTCTTC. This gives the protein CASSSAGGRNEQFF.

The chain is built from TRBV19 and TRBJ1-1; D is undetermined. The CDR3 is 13 amino acids. The V and J ends lost 6 bases and 0 bases respectively, with 8 bases between them. Germline CDR1 LNHDA, CDR2 SQIVND (reference sequence). CDR3 coding DNA: TGTGCCAGTAGCGCAGTCATGAACACTGAAGCTTTCTTT. Its translation is CASSAVMNTEAFF.

The chain couples TRBV5-1 to TRBJ2-5; TRBD1 might be the D (6 bases). Germline CDR1 and CDR2: SGHRS and YFSETQ. CDR3 size: 16 residues. V lost 5 bases and J lost 2, with 19 bases in between. The CDR3 DNA is TGCGCCAGCAGTAGGGAAGCCAGGGGCCTACAAGAGACCCAGTACTTC. It translates to CASSREARGLQETQYF.

The chain combines TRBV28 with TRBJ1-1; D is undetermined. Germline V CDR1 and CDR2: MDHEN, SYDVKM. V lost 2 bases and J 11 bases, leaving 12 bases between the germline ends. The CDR3 is 12 residues long. CDR3 DNA: TGTGCCAGCAGTTTAGATGGGCGGACTGCTTTCTTT. This sequence encodes CASSLDGRTAFF.

This clone has only a few counts. This chain connects TRBV7-2 to TRBJ2-6, with TRBD1 matching 10 bases. The CDR3 covers 17 residues. V dropped 8 bases and J dropped 1; count of bases not matched to a gene: 8. Per the germline V gene, CDR1 is SGHTA and CDR2 is FQGNSA. For the CDR3, the DNA is TGTGCCAGCGGTTTCGGACAGGGGGGATCTGGGGCCAACGTCCTGACTTTC. It yields the protein CASGFGQGGSGANVLTF.

This rearrangement joins TRBV28 to TRBJ2-7; 10 bases map to TRBD1. The CDR3 is 15 residues long. Losses at the gene ends were 6 bases for V and 4 bases for J; bases not matched to a gene: 9. From germline, CDR1 is MDHEN and CDR2 SYDVKM. DNA of the CDR3: TGTGCCAGCAGGTATATGACAGGGGGCTTATACGAGCAGTACTTC. The encoded protein is CASRYMTGGLYEQYF.

J is TRBJ2-7 and V is TRBV5-1; D may be TRBD2 (6 bases). Trimming shortened V by 5 bases and J by 3 bases, and 21 bases separated the two germline ends. This CDR3 is 16 amino acids long. Germline V CDR1 and CDR2: SGHRS, YFSETQ. The CDR3 spells CASRGELGRRVYEQYF. CDR3 bases: TGCGCCAGCAGAGGGGAGTTAGGTCGGAGGGTCTACGAGCAGTACTTC.

This clone appeared many times. The genes are TRBV29-1 and TRBJ2-1; D perhaps matches TRBD1 (6 bases). Looked up from germline, CDR1 is SQVTM and CDR2 is ANQGSEA. V dropped 3 bases and J dropped 8 bases, with 17 bases sitting between them. The CDR3 loop spans 14 amino acids. CDR3 sequence: CSVERIGGGDEQFF. The DNA for the CDR3 is TGCAGCGTTGAGCGGATAGGGGGTGGGGATGAGCAGTTCTTC.

This clone was seen a handful of times. This chain joins TRBV2 and TRBJ2-4; D is uncertain. There are 15 residues in the CDR3. Trimming took off 2 bases at V and 0 bases at J, with 8 bases between the two ends. Germline assignment: CDR1 SNHLY and CDR2 FYNNEI. CDR3: CASSEMELAKNIQYF. CDR3 coding DNA: TGTGCCAGCAGTGAAATGGAGCTAGCCAAAAACATTCAGTACTTC.

The rearrangement links TRBV20-1 to TRBJ2-3, with D hard to call. The ends were cut back, 0 bases at V and 8 bases at J, with 6 bases in the middle. CDR1 DFQATT and CDR2 SNEGSKA come from the germline V gene (reference sequence). The CDR3 runs 11 residues. CDR3 sequence: CSARDISTQYF. The DNA for the CDR3 is TGCAGTGCTAGAGACATCAGTACGCAGTATTTT.

This rearrangement joins TRBV11-1 to TRBJ2-1, with D possibly matching TRBD2 (7 bases). Between the trimmed V and J ends, which lost 2 bases and 7 bases, there was a span of 12 bases. The CDR3 extends over 14 amino acids. Germline V lookup: CDR1 SGHAT, CDR2 FQDESV (reference sequence). Here the CDR3 reads CASSLWRGRNEQFF. CDR3 coding DNA: TGTGCCAGCAGCTTATGGCGGGGGCGGAATGAGCAGTTCTTC.

The chain joins TRBV2 to TRBJ2-3; a possible D gene is TRBD1 (5 bases). Germline V lookup: CDR1 SNHLY, CDR2 FYNNEI. V was cut by 7 bases and J by 2 bases, with 13 bases left in between. CDR3 length: 14 amino acids. The CDR3 protein is CASNTQGSTDTQYF. The CDR3 bases are TGTGCCAGCAATACGCAGGGTTCCACAGATACGCAGTATTTT.

The rearrangement joins TRBV15 to TRBJ2-1; 8 nucleotides line up with TRBD2. The germline gives CDR1 LNHNV, CDR2 YYDKDF (reference sequence). V was clipped by 0 bases and J by 15 bases; unmatched bases: 7. CDR3 size: 13 residues. The DNA of the CDR3 is TGTGCCACCAGCAGAGACCATGTGGGGACTAGGTTCTTC. As protein: CATSRDHVGTRFF.

This clone was counted a few times. This chain links TRBV18 with TRBJ2-1; 8 bases are shared with TRBD2. V gave up 1 base and J gave up 4 bases; unmatched junction bases: 6. Germline CDR1 KGHSH, CDR2 LQKENI. This CDR3 comprises 16 residues. The chain's CDR3 is CASSPLSGSAYNEQFF. DNA for the CDR3: TGTGCCAGCTCACCACTGAGCGGGAGTGCGTACAATGAGCAGTTCTTC.

The chain carries TRBV4-2 and TRBJ2-2; TRBD2 is a possible D gene (6 bases). Germline assignment: CDR1 LGHNA and CDR2 YNFKEQ. This CDR3 contains 19 residues. Trimming removed 0 bases at V and 2 bases at J, with 19 bases between. CDR3 protein: CASSQDRWGSGLNTGELFF. CDR3 bases: TGTGCCAGCAGCCAAGATAGGTGGGGGAGCGGGCTAAACACCGGGGAGCTGTTTTTT.

V is TRBV4-2 and J is TRBJ2-7; a possible D gene is TRBD2 (6 bases). V lost 4 bases and J lost 3, with 10 bases in between. The CDR3 spans 13 residues. Germline V lookup: CDR1 LGHNA, CDR2 YNFKEQ. The CDR3 DNA sequence: TGTGCCAGCAGCCCACTGACTAGCTACGAGCAGTACTTC. It yields the protein CASSPLTSYEQYF.

The rearrangement joins TRBV25-1 to TRBJ2-1; D remains unclear. The V gene's germline CDR1 is MGHDK and CDR2 SYGVNS. The length of the CDR3 is 12 residues. The germline V and J ends were trimmed by 5 bases and 8 bases, with 10 bases remaining between them. The CDR3: CASSKVTYEQFF. In DNA form, the CDR3 reads TGTGCCAGCAGTAAAGTGACATATGAGCAGTTCTTC.

This chain connects TRBV2 to TRBJ2-4, with 7 bases identical to TRBD2. The J segment lost 0 bases and the V segment lost 7 bases, leaving 3 bases of the junction unmatched. Germline CDR1 SNHLY, CDR2 FYNNEI. The CDR3 spans 14 residues. CDR3 protein: CASTSSGAKNIQYF. The CDR3 nucleotides are TGTGCCAGCACCTCTAGCGGAGCCAAAAACATTCAGTACTTC. The variable domain in full, completed from reference TRBV2 and TRBJ2-4, reads EPEVTQTPSHQVTQMGQEVILRCVPISNHLYFYWYRQILGQKVEFLVSFYNNEISEKSEIFDDQFSVERPDGSNFTLKIRSTKLEDSAMYFCASTSSGAKNIQYFGAGTRLSVL.